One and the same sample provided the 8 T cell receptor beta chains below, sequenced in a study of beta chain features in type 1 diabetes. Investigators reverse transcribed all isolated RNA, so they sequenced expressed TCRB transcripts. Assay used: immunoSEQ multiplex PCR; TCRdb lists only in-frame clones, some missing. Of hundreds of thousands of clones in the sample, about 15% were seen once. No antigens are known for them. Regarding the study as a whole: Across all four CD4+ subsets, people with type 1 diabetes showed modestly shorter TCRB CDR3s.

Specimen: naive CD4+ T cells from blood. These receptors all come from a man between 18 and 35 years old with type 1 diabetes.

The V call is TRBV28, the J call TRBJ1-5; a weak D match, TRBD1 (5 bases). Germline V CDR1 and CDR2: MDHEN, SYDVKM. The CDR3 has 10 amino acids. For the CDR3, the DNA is TGTGCTAAGCAGGAGGGGCCTCTGCATTTT. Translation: CAKQEGPLHF.

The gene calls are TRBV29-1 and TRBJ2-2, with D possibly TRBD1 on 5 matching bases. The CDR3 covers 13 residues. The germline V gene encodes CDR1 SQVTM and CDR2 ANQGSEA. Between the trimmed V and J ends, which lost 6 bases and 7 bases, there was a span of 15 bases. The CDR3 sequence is CSVGAQGGGELFF. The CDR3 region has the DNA TGCAGCGTCGGCGCGCAGGGTGGCGGGGAGCTGTTTTTT.

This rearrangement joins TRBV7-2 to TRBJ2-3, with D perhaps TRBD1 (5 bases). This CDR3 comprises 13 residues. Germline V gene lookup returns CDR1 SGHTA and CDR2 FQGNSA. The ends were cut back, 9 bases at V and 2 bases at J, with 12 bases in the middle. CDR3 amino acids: CASDSLTTDTQYF. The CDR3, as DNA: TGTGCCAGTGACAGCCTAACCACAGATACGCAGTATTTT.

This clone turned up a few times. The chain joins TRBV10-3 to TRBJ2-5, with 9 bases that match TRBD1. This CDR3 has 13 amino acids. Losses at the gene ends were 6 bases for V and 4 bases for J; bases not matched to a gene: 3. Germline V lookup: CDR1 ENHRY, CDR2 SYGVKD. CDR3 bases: TGTGCCATCAGCGCACAGGGGGCAGAGACCCAGTACTTC. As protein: CAISAQGAETQYF.

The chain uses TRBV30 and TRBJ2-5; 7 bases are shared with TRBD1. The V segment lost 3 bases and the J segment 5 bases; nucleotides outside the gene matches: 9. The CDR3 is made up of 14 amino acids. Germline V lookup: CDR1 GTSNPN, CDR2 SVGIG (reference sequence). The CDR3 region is CAWRGPGGVETQYF. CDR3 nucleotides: TGTGCCTGGAGGGGTCCAGGGGGTGTCGAGACCCAGTACTTC.

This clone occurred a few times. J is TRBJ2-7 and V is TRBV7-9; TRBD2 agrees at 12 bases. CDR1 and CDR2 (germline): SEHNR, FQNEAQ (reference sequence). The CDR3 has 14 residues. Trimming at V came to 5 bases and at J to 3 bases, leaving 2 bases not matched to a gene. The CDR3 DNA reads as TGTGCCAGCAGCGTGACTAGCGGGAGCTACGAGCAGTACTTC. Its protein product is CASSVTSGSYEQYF.

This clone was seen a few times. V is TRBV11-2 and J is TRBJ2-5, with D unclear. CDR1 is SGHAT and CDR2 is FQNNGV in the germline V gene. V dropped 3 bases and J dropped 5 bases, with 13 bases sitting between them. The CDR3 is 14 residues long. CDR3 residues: CASSFKQLQETQYF. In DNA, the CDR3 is TGTGCCAGCAGCTTTAAACAGCTGCAGGAGACCCAGTACTTC.

Written as DNA, the CDR3 is TGTGCCAGCAGTTTCTCAGACAGGGGGCTTCAGCCCCAGCATTTT. It yields the protein CASSFSDRGLQPQHF. V usage is TRBV28 and J usage is TRBJ1-5, with 10 bases aligning to TRBD1. The J segment lost 6 bases and the V segment lost 3 bases, leaving 5 bases of the junction unmatched. The CDR3 has 15 amino acids. Germline V gene data show CDR1 as MDHEN and CDR2 as SYDVKM.